The T cell receptor beta chain described here comes from a study of CD8+ T cells in alopecia areata. Germline CDR1 reads LGHNA; CDR2 reads YSLEER. The CDR3 contains 17 residues. The J segment lost 3 bases and the V segment lost 1 base, leaving 9 bases of the junction unmatched. General observations from the study: Any link of baseline CD8+ expansion to response, resting on one nonresponder, remains uncertain.

Treatment noted: oral pan-JAK inhibitor, 5-10 mg twice daily. It was from alopecia areata patients that lesional scalp punch biopsies and peripheral blood were collected. Sequencing templates came from extracted RNA that was reverse transcribed into cDNA. Some clones are missing from TCRdb's copy, which holds only in-frame ones; the method was immunoSEQ multiplex PCR. The table lists tens of thousands of clones, just over 65% of them singletons. This clone turned up a few times. Its specificity is not known. This material consisted of CD8+ T cells sorted from blood, taken at week 4, from a patient treated with tofacitinib. The J gene is TRBJ2-1, the V gene TRBV4-3; 7 positions agree with TRBD2. This clonotype was sampled from a human donor with alopecia areata. The CDR3 region has the DNA TGCGCCAGCAGCCAAGTGGCGGATTCGGGGGGCTACAATGAGCAGTTCTTC. It encodes CASSQVADSGGYNEQFF.